These T cell receptor beta chains were read from a single sample in a study of a mutant IDH1 vaccine in newly diagnosed glioma. Only in-frame clones appear in the TCRdb table, and some are missing; sequencing was by immunoSEQ multiplex PCR. The repertoire holds 15,000 to 20,000 clones, over 95% seen once, with roughly 3.7% in the top ten. The input for sequencing was peripheral blood mononuclear cells (PBMCs), taken from a glioma patient treated with radiotherapy, temozolomide or both. The receptors shown here come from a woman aged 18-35 years with glioma. Some clones in this sample may be carry-over from other donors' samples. CDR3s include the opening cysteine and the closing phenylalanine or tryptophan. D genes are given only for firm matches. Size tells how often a clone was seen (once, few, many) or the class of an expanded clone, and some rows leave it out.

v_call	d_call	j_call	clone_size	cdr3_aa	cdr3_nt
TRBV19	NA	TRBJ1-2	NA	CASMKGDYGYTF	TGTGCCAGTATGAAGGGGGACTATGGCTACACCTTC
TRBV29-1	TRBD2	TRBJ2-7	NA	CSVEGLAGGLEGPYEQYF	TGCAGCGTTGAGGGACTAGCGGGAGGCTTAGAGGGTCCGTACGAGCAGTACTTC
TRBV6-1	NA	TRBJ1-5	NA	CASRALYSNQPQHF	TGTGCCAGCCGGGCCCTCTATAGCAATCAGCCCCAGCATTTT
TRBV7-9	NA	TRBJ2-1	NA	CASSSAPQQFF	TGTGCCAGCAGCTCAGCCCCCCAGCAGTTCTTC
TRBV27	TRBD2	TRBJ2-3	NA	CASSLQRGTTDTQYF	TGTGCCAGCAGTTTACAGCGGGGGACCACAGATACGCAGTATTTT
TRBV27	TRBD2	TRBJ2-7	NA	CASSFLAGTTYEQYF	TGTGCCAGCAGTTTCTTAGCGGGGACTACCTACGAGCAGTACTTC
TRBV5-8	TRBD1	TRBJ1-2	NA	CASSLTFGTVDTYGYTF	TGTGCCAGCAGCTTGACTTTCGGGACAGTCGATACGTACGGCTACACCTTC
TRBV6-5	TRBD2	TRBJ2-1	once	CASSYWLGHGRGEQFF	TGTGCCAGCAGTTACTGGTTAGGACATGGGAGGGGTGAGCAGTTCTTC
TRBV7-2	TRBD2	TRBJ2-5	NA	CASSLSRGAWETQYF	TGTGCCAGCAGCTTATCGCGGGGGGCCTGGGAGACCCAGTACTTC
TRBV30	TRBD1	TRBJ2-4	NA	CAWSRTGDIGGNIQYF	TGTGCCTGGAGTAGGACAGGGGATATCGGAGGGAACATTCAGTACTTC
TRBV6-6	NA	TRBJ1-5	NA	CASSTARNQPQHF	TGTGCCAGCAGCACAGCACGCAATCAGCCCCAGCATTTT
TRBV6-5	NA	TRBJ1-2	NA	CASSSQGGRSYGYTF	TGTGCCAGCAGTTCTCAAGGGGGAAGAAGCTATGGCTACACCTTC
TRBV19	TRBD1	TRBJ2-1	NA	CASSSGTGNEQFF	TGTGCCAGTAGCTCCGGGACAGGGAATGAGCAGTTCTTC